This T cell receptor beta chain was obtained from a study of T cells after yellow fever vaccination (dated by TCRdb to the late 2010s). Notes on the research overall: Libraries from fractions with low cell numbers were prepared with the SMART-Seq v4 Ultra Low Input RNA kit. To track T-cell clones before and after primary and booster YFV17D yellow fever vaccination, bulk TCR alpha and beta repertoires were sequenced longitudinally. Blood was drawn at multiple timepoints before and after primary and secondary immunization, with bulk PBMC replicates and cell subsets isolated. Two healthy male donors, one aged 18 to 30 and one aged 30 to 40 years, were included in the cohort.

Paper-wide results and their limitations: The secondary T-cell response was weaker than the primary response but faster, peaking on day 5 instead of day 15. The study included only a couple of donors, which limits how far the findings can be generalized. A small fraction of clonotypes showed up in both the CD4 and CD8 compartments, probably as a result of convergent recombination. After the booster, most clones that had expanded after primary vaccination were detected again (around 96% of CD4 and roughly 86% of CD8), suggesting broad maintenance of memory. Computational filtering was required because FACS-sorted repertoires could contain abundant contaminating clonotypes from the bulk population.

The sample's treatment or condition label, in plain terms: live attenuated yellow fever vaccine strain. PBMCs were isolated from peripheral blood using a standard Ficoll-Paque protocol. CD4 and CD8 T-cell fractions were isolated with Dynabeads CD4 and CD8 positive selection kits. RNA was extracted with TriZol from bulk PBMCs, CD4 and CD8 fractions, and dextramer-positive and dextramer-negative fractions. CDR1 and CDR2, per the germline V gene, are SGHTA and FQGNSA. Counted from cysteine to phenylalanine, this CDR3 has 15 amino acids. The entry retains the CDR3 DNA only, 45 bases that are in frame from base 1. V lost 1 base and J lost 2 bases, and the count of bases not matched to a germline gene is 5. To note about this clonotype: Its antigen is still unknown. No much larger clone exists at a distance of one base, and base qualities are not known.

Sequenced on an Illumina NovaSeq 6000. Synthesis of TCR cDNA relied on 5'RACE template switching, a step that introduced a universal primer site along with unique molecular identifiers. Priming for cDNA synthesis came from both the TCR alpha and TCR beta constant segments. Libraries were amplified in two PCR steps, with sample barcodes and sequencing adapters added in the second step. Sequencing of the libraries was done on either Illumina HiSeq 2500 (2x100 bp) or NovaSeq (2x150 bp). Under the source paper's analysis protocol: Reads were demultiplexed and collapsed into UMI consensus sequences with MIGEC, and V(D)J alignment was performed with MiXCR. Vaccine-responding clonotypes were identified with edgeR using replicate PBMC samples, with FDR below 0.01 and a log2 fold change above 5 up to day 15 being required. Each bulk clonotype received a CD4 or CD8 identity based on whether the sequenced CD4 or CD8 repertoire contained that clonotype at higher abundance. TCRdb trimmed public reads at Q25 via fastp, called clones via MiXCR and kept in-frame beta chains. When rows share a CDR3 protein, they turn into one entry using the most common DNA and genes. These V and J calls are TCRdb output, not the study's own analysis. The sample has around 340,000 distinct CDR3 sequences on record, approximately 13% of them singletons. The ten top clones hold 3.2% of the sample.

Sequences were derived from CD4+ T cells sorted from PBMCs, sampled 15 days after the yellow fever booster vaccination. The chain is assembled from TRBV7-2 and TRBJ2-7, and 7 junction bases match TRBD2. This clonotype originated in a man in his late teens or twenties who received the YFV17D yellow fever vaccine. CDR3 loop: CASSLVGGTTYEQYF. The DNA is as follows: TGTGCCAGCAGCTTAGTCGGCGGGACTACCTACGAGCAGTACTTC.